The 15 T cell receptor beta chains reported below all come from one sample, sequenced in a study of human versus mouse CDR3 diversity and MHC coevolution. TCRdb's copy holds only in-frame clones and misses some; the assay was immunoSEQ multiplex PCR. Seen here are about 60,000 clones, 90% to 95% observed once, and the top ten hold under 20%. The source material was naive CD4+ T cells from blood. Subset here: CD45RO-negative CD62L-positive naive CD4 T cells. All receptors come from a person aged 55 to 70 in good health.

This sequence joins TRBV5-1 and TRBJ1-1, with D uncertain. The germline V and J ends were trimmed by 1 base and 1 base, with 11 bases remaining between them. The germline V gene has CDR1 SGHRS and CDR2 YFSETQ. The CDR3 spans 15 residues. DNA for the CDR3: TGCGCCAGCAGCTTGTCGTCAGTCCCGAACACTGAAGCTTTCTTT. Amino acid sequence: CASSLSSVPNTEAFF.

The genes are TRBV6-5 and TRBJ2-5; D is perhaps TRBD2 (6 bases). V lost 8 bases, J lost 1 base, and 8 bases lay in between. CDR3 size: 12 residues. Germline V gene data show CDR1 as MNHEY and CDR2 as SVGAGI. The CDR3 DNA is TGTGCCAGCGGGGGGAGCCAAGAGACCCAGTACTTC. Amino acids: CASGGSQETQYF.

V gene TRBV5-1 combines with J gene TRBJ2-2; 8 nucleotides align to TRBD1. From germline, CDR1 is SGHRS and CDR2 YFSETQ. With V trimmed by 1 base and J by 7 bases, 15 bases remained unmatched. The CDR3 has 18 amino acids. The DNA for the CDR3 is TGCGCCAGCAGCTTGTATTCAGGGGGCCCGAGCAGCGGCGGGGAGCTGTTTTTT. Amino acid sequence: CASSLYSGGPSSGGELFF.

The V gene is TRBV30, the J gene TRBJ2-2; D perhaps matches TRBD1 (6 bases). V was cut by 3 bases and J by 6 bases, with 8 bases left in between. The germline gives CDR1 GTSNPN, CDR2 SVGIG (reference sequence). The CDR3 consists of 12 residues. The CDR3 is CAWRQGPGELFF. CDR3 DNA: TGTGCCTGGAGACAGGGCCCCGGGGAGCTGTTTTTT.

This sequence joins TRBV18 and TRBJ2-2, with D possibly matching TRBD1 (6 bases). The V and J ends lost 0 bases and 4 bases respectively, with 12 bases between them. The CDR3 runs 16 residues. Germline V CDR1 and CDR2: KGHSH, LQKENI. The DNA of the CDR3 is TGTGCCAGCTCACCACCGGGGGCCCCGGGCACCGGGGAGCTGTTTTTT. It translates to CASSPPGAPGTGELFF.

The chain couples TRBV27 to TRBJ2-7; 12 bases match TRBD1. Trimming cost V 8 bases and J 2 bases; bases outside gene matches: 1. The CDR3 runs to 13 residues. Germline V gene lookup returns CDR1 MNHEY and CDR2 SMNVEV (reference sequence). CDR3 DNA: TGTGCCAGCGGGGACAGGGGGCCCTACGAGCAGTACTTC. This translates into CASGDRGPYEQYF.

The chain combines TRBV11-3 with TRBJ1-1; the D gene is possibly TRBD1 (6 bases). This CDR3 region has 14 residues. CDR1 SGHNT and CDR2 YENEEA come from the germline V gene. V lost 4 bases and J lost 6, with 15 bases in between. The CDR3 sequence: CASSSLGGAAEAFF. The CDR3 region has the DNA TGTGCCAGCAGCTCCCTAGGGGGAGCGGCTGAAGCTTTCTTT.

V usage is TRBV11-2 and J usage is TRBJ2-1; 9 positions match TRBD1. There are 14 residues in the CDR3. The ends lost 2 bases at V and 9 bases at J; junction bases unmatched: 5. Looked up from germline, CDR1 is SGHAT and CDR2 is FQNNGV. The CDR3 coding sequence is TGTGCCAGCAGCTTAACAGGGGGCGTGGGTGAGCAGTTCTTC. Translating gives CASSLTGGVGEQFF.

V is TRBV7-6 and J is TRBJ1-4, with D possibly matching TRBD1 (6 bases). This CDR3 spans 14 amino acids. Deletions cut 5 bases from V and 3 bases from J, with 10 bases between. Germline CDR1 and CDR2: SGHVS and FNYEAQ. CDR3 region: CASSPDSPNEKLFF. In DNA form, the CDR3 reads TGTGCCAGCAGCCCGGACAGCCCTAATGAAAAACTGTTTTTT.

The chain carries TRBV6-4 and TRBJ1-2, with D perhaps matching TRBD1 (5 bases). Germline assignment: CDR1 MRHNA and CDR2 SNTAGT. There are 14 residues in the CDR3. Trimming shortened V by 4 bases and J by 0 bases, and 9 bases separated the two germline ends. As DNA, the CDR3 is TGTGCCAGCAGTGCGGGACTTACTAACTATGGCTACACCTTC. Translating gives CASSAGLTNYGYTF.

Note on this clone: Mismatch with germline at one junction end may stem from a read error. The chain has TRBV6-1 and TRBJ2-5; D is possibly TRBD2 (6 bases). This CDR3 is 15 amino acids long. The germline gives CDR1 MNHNS, CDR2 SASEGT. In DNA form, the CDR3 reads TGTGCCAGCATTGAAGCGGCCTTCGGGGGAGAGACCCAGTACTTC. This sequence encodes CASIEAAFGGETQYF.

CDR3 region: CASSQDMGEGVDGYTF. CDR3 sequence (DNA): TGTGCCAGCAGCCAAGATATGGGGGAGGGGGTGGATGGCTACACCTTC. The chain is built from TRBV4-2 and TRBJ1-2; the D gene is possibly TRBD1 (6 bases). Trimming took off 0 bases at V and 6 bases at J, with 17 bases between the two ends. The CDR3 totals 16 residues. CDR1 LGHNA and CDR2 YNFKEQ come from the germline V gene.

The J gene is TRBJ1-2, the V gene TRBV6-1; D remains ambiguous. This CDR3 is built from 13 residues. V dropped 6 bases and J dropped 6 bases, with 14 bases sitting between them. In germline, CDR1 is MNHNS, CDR2 SASEGT. This CDR3 reads CASRSDMVHGYTF. CDR3 coding DNA: TGTGCCAGCAGGTCCGACATGGTCCATGGCTACACCTTC.

The CDR3 region is CASSAYRVGYGYTF. In DNA form, the CDR3 reads TGTGCCAGCAGTGCTTACAGGGTGGGATATGGCTACACCTTC. The rearrangement joins TRBV6-5 to TRBJ1-2, with D perhaps TRBD1 (6 bases). With 5 bases removed from V and 5 bases from J, the gap between germline ends came to 15 bases. Germline lookup yields CDR1 MNHEY and CDR2 SVGAGI. The CDR3 is 14 residues long.

The genes are TRBV11-2 and TRBJ2-7; the match to TRBD2 covers 8 bases. V was clipped by 1 base and J by 4 bases; unmatched bases: 6. The CDR3 runs 15 residues. CDR1 is SGHAT, CDR2 FQNNGV, per germline. The CDR3 region is CASSLGASGSYEQYF. For the CDR3, the DNA is TGTGCCAGCAGCTTAGGTGCTAGCGGGTCGTACGAGCAGTACTTC.